The sequence of this T cell receptor beta chain was determined in a study of shared clonotypes between healthy human individuals. Study-wide findings and caveats: Naive subsets tended to show greater estimated richness than memory subsets. Collection of samples was limited to blood; tissue repertoires likely differ.

The protocol was immunoSEQ multiplex PCR, while the TCRdb copy is restricted to in-frame clones and leaves out a portion. The sample lists around 1,900,000 clones, just over 90% occurring once. The naive CD8 population came from CD45RO-negative cells selected for CCR7, without terminally differentiated effector memory CD45RA+ cells. Healthy HIV-negative adults without recent acute infections or vaccinations served as donors. V lost 3 bases and J lost 6; bases outside the gene matches: 13. Germline V lookup: CDR1 SGDLS, CDR2 YYNGEE. The CDR3 extends over 19 amino acids. A word on this clone: Its antigen is unknown.

The chain is built from TRBV9 and TRBJ2-2; 14 nucleotides align to TRBD2. Sequencing used naive CD8+ T cells from PBMCs. The sequence came from a man aged 18 to 29 in good health. Some clones in this sample may be carry-over from other donors' samples. Here the CDR3 DNA reads TGTGCCAGCAGCGACTACCCCGGGACTAGCGGGAGCGTCGCCGGGGAGCTGTTTTTT. Translating gives CASSDYPGTSGSVAGELFF.